This T cell receptor beta chain is drawn from a study of neurological immune-mediated disorders. On this clonotype: Its antigen is undetermined.

Germline V gene lookup returns CDR1 DFQATT and CDR2 SNEGSKA (reference sequence). The CDR3 length is 15 residues. The ends lost 5 bases at V and 1 base at J; junction bases unmatched: 7. Study results and limitations: Private repertoires in all groups were suggested, as expanded clones shared no CDR3 amino acid sequences across subjects. Patients with HTLV-1-associated myelopathy had the highest level of TCR clonal expansion, whereas patients with multiple sclerosis had the lowest level, falling beneath the level found in healthy controls.

The cDNA was produced through 5'RACE with 10-nucleotide random UMIs. From 15-18 subjects, each sequencing run yielded over 180 million TCR-beta sequences. From the 5' RACE reads, TCRdb called clonotypes with MiXCR, one entry per CDR3 protein. There are under 35,000 distinct CDR3 sequences in the sample; approximately 24% occur only once, and just under 30% lies in the top ten. Sequencing input: CD4+ T cells from blood. The sequence was obtained from a man in his fifties with HTLV-1-associated myelopathy (HAM/TSP). This chain uses TRBV20-1 with TRBJ2-3; TRBD1 matches 9 bases. This CDR3 reads CSAPQGARGTDTQYF. The DNA for the CDR3 is TGCAGTGCTCCACAGGGGGCGCGGGGCACAGATACGCAGTATTTT.